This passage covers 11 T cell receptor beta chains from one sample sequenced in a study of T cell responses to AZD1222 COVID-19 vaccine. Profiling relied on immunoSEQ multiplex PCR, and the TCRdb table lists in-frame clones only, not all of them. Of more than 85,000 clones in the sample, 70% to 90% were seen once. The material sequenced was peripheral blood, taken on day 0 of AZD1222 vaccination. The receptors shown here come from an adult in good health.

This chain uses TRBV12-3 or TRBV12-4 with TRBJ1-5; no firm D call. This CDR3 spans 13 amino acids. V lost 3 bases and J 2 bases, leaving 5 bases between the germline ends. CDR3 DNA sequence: TGTGCCAGCAGTTTCGGGCGCAATCAGCCCCAGCATTTT. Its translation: CASSFGRNQPQHF.

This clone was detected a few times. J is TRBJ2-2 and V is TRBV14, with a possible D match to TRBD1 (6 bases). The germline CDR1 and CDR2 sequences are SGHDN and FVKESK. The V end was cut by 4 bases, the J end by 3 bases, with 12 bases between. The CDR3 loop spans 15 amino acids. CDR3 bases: TGTGCCAGCAGCCTTTTACAGGGATACACCGGGGAGCTGTTTTTT. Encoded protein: CASSLLQGYTGELFF.

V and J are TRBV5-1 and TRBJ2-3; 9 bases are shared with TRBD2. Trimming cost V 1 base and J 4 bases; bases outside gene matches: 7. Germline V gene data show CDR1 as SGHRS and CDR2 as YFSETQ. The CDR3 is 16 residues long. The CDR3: CASSLLVREGSDTQYF. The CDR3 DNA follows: TGCGCCAGCAGCTTGTTAGTGCGGGAGGGGTCAGATACGCAGTATTTT.

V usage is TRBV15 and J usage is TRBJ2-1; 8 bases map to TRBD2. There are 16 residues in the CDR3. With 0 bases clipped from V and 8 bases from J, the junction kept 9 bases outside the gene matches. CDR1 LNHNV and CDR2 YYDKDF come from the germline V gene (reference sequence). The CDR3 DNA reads TGTGCCACCAGCAGAGATCCAAGACTAGCGAGCGATGAGCAGTTCTTC. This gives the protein CATSRDPRLASDEQFF. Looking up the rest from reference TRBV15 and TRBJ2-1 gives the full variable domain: DAMVIQNPRYQVTQFGKPVTLSCSQTLNHNVMYWYQQKSSQAPKLLFHYYDKDFNNEADTPDNFQSRRPNTSFCFLDIRSPGLGDTAMYLCATSRDPRLASDEQFFGPGTRLTVL.

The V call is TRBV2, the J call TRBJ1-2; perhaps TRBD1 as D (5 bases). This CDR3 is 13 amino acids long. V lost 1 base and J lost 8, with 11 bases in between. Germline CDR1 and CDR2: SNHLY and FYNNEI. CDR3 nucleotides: TGTGCCAGCAGTGAAGTTAGGGGCAGCGGCTACACCTTC. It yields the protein CASSEVRGSGYTF.

CDR3 nucleotide sequence: TGCGCCAGCAGCTGGGCCTTTGAAGGGGTCCCGGGGGCTTTCTTT. It encodes CASSWAFEGVPGAFF. The chain joins TRBV5-1 to TRBJ1-1, with TRBD1 as a possible D gene (5 bases). Germline lookup yields CDR1 SGHRS and CDR2 YFSETQ. This CDR3 comprises 15 residues. V lost 3 bases to trimming and J lost 11 bases, with 23 bases between them.

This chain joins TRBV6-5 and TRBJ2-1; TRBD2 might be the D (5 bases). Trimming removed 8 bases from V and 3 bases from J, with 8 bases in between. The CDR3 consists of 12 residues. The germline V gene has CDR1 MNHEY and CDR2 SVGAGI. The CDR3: CASYGNYNEQFF. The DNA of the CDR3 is TGTGCCAGCTACGGGAACTACAATGAGCAGTTCTTC.

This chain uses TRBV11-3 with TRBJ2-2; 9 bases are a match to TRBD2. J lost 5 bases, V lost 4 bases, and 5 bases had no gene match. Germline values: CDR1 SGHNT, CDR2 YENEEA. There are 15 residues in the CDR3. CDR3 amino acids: CASSWETSGTGELFF. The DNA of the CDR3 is TGTGCCAGCAGCTGGGAAACTAGCGGGACCGGGGAGCTGTTTTTT. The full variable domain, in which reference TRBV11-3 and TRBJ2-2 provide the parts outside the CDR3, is EAGVVQSPRYKIIEKKQPVAFWCNPISGHNTLYWYLQNLGQGPELLIRYENEEAVDDSQLPKDRFSAERLKGVDSTLKIQPAELGDSAVYLCASSWETSGTGELFFGEGSRLTVL.

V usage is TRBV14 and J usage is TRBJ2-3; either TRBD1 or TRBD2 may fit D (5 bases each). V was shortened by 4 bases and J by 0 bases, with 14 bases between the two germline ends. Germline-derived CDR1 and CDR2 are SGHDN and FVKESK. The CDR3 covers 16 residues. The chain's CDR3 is CASSPGWGSSTDTQYF. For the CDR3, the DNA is TGTGCCAGCAGCCCCGGGTGGGGGTCTAGCACAGATACGCAGTATTTT.

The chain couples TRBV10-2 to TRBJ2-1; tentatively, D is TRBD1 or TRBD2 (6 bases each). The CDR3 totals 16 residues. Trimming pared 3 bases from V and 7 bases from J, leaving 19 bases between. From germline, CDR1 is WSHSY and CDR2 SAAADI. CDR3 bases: TGCGCCAGCAGTGACCCTGGGGGCAGCGGGCAGAATGAGCAGTTCTTC. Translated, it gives CASSDPGGSGQNEQFF.

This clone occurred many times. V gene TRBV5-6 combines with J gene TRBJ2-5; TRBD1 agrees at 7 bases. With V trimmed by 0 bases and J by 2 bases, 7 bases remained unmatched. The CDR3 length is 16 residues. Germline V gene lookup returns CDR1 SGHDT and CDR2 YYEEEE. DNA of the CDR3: TGTGCCAGCAGCTTGGGAGGACAGGTTGCACAAGAGACCCAGTACTTC. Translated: CASSLGGQVAQETQYF.